This T cell receptor beta chain is drawn from a study of vaccination and CD4 T cells after COVID-19. Described treatment: approximately 9-day PBMC culture with coronavirus spike peptide pools or control peptides (ViraFEST assay). Collection of the unexposed donor's CD4+ T cells took place before the COVID-19 pandemic (2011-2018). Per germline, CDR1 SGHTA and CDR2 FQGTGA. Trimming took 0 bases from V and 3 from J, leaving 8 bases between them. The CDR3 spans 14 residues. Sequenced with the Oncomine TCR Beta short-read assay was DNA taken from cultured CD4+ T cells. Using the QIAamp micro DNA kit, genomic DNA was extracted from the CD4+ T cells that had been cultured. Using its own MiXCR run on the PCR reads, TCRdb lists one record per CDR3 protein. The sample yields some 11,000 distinct CDR3 sequences, under 40% seen once. Worth noting for this clonotype: Its antigen remains unidentified.

The chain is built from TRBV7-3 and TRBJ1-1; D is undetermined. This clonotype originated in a human donor in good health. Specimen: CD4+ T cells from blood, cultured in vitro. For the CDR3, the DNA is TGTGCCAGCAGCTTAACGGGCGGTGACACTGAAGCTTTCTTT. Translation gives CASSLTGGDTEAFF.